Shown below are 20 T cell receptor beta chains from a single sample sequenced in a study of cytomegalovirus exposure and HLA in healthy donors. Primers: 60 Vbeta forward and 13 Jbeta reverse. Clones were sequenced by immunoSEQ multiplex PCR, and TCRdb holds only the in-frame ones, with some missing. The data contain fewer than 85,000 clones, more than 60% of them singletons. The sequenced material came from PBMCs. Receptor source: a male donor in good health and CMV-seropositive.

The chain employs TRBV28 and TRBJ1-6; D not resolved. V was pared by 1 base and J by 2 bases, with 15 bases between. Germline CDR1 and CDR2: MDHEN and SYDVKM. This CDR3 contains 18 residues. CDR3 region: CASSLLFPTGTYNSPLHF. The CDR3, as DNA: TGTGCCAGCAGTTTATTATTCCCCACCGGGACCTATAATTCACCCCTCCACTTT.

The chain joins TRBV28 to TRBJ2-4, with a weak D call TRBD1 (5 bases). Germline assignment: CDR1 MDHEN and CDR2 SYDVKM. Trimming took off 6 bases at V and 4 bases at J, with 13 bases between the two ends. The CDR3 totals 14 residues. The CDR3 bases are TGTGCCAGCAGCTCCAGAAAGGGGAAAAACATTCAGTACTTC. Protein product: CASSSRKGKNIQYF. The variable domain in full, with the rest retrieved from reference TRBV28 and TRBJ2-4, is DVKVTQSSRYLVKRTGEKVFLECVQDMDHENMFWYRQDPGLGLRLIYFSYDVKMKEKGDIPEGYSVSREKKERFSLILESASTNQTSMYLCASSSRKGKNIQYFGAGTRLSVL.

The V gene is TRBV11-2, the J gene TRBJ1-1; D is unclear. Germline CDR1 and CDR2: SGHAT and FQNNGV. The CDR3 is 16 residues long. The ends were cut back, 5 bases at V and 0 bases at J, with 16 bases in the middle. The CDR3 sequence is CASSEGRRYMNTEAFF. The CDR3 nucleotides are TGTGCCAGCAGCGAAGGCAGGAGGTACATGAACACTGAAGCTTTCTTT.

This chain links TRBV30 with TRBJ2-1; D may be TRBD2 (6 bases). V lost 6 bases and J 1 base, leaving 10 bases between the germline ends. This CDR3 is 13 amino acids long. Germline V lookup: CDR1 GTSNPN, CDR2 SVGIG (reference sequence). CDR3 nucleotides: TGTGCCTGTACTAGCTGGTCCTACAATGAGCAGTTCTTC. Protein product: CACTSWSYNEQFF.

The gene calls are TRBV5-5 and TRBJ2-2; D call uncertain. The CDR3 loop spans 15 amino acids. Looked up from germline, CDR1 is SGHKS and CDR2 is YYEKEE (reference sequence). V was pared by 4 bases and J by 1 base, with 11 bases between. The CDR3 DNA is TGTGCCAGCAGCCTAGAGACTGGGAACACCGGGGAGCTGTTTTTT. As protein: CASSLETGNTGELFF.

In DNA, the CDR3 is TGTGCCAGCAGTTTATTCGGGACAGGGACTATGCATGGCTACACCTTC. Translating gives CASSLFGTGTMHGYTF. The V gene is TRBV28, the J gene TRBJ1-2, with 9 bases that match TRBD1. The germline V gene encodes CDR1 MDHEN and CDR2 SYDVKM. V lost 1 base to trimming and J lost 6 bases; unmatched junction nucleotides: 9. There are 16 residues in the CDR3.

This clone was found a few times. The V gene is TRBV5-1, the J gene TRBJ2-7, with unresolved D. Germline V lookup: CDR1 SGHRS, CDR2 YFSETQ. V dropped 5 bases and J dropped 3 bases, with 9 bases sitting between them. The CDR3 has 12 amino acids. For the CDR3, the DNA is TGCGCCAGCAGTCGAACAGACTACGAGCAGTACTTC. Its translation: CASSRTDYEQYF.

This chain connects TRBV7-6 to TRBJ2-7; 8 bases match TRBD1. Germline CDR1 and CDR2: SGHVS and FNYEAQ. V lost 5 bases, J lost 4 bases, and 7 bases stayed unmatched. CDR3 length equals 14 residues. The DNA of the CDR3 is TGTGCCAGCAGCCCCTTGCAGGGGGCTTACGAGCAGTACTTC. This translates into CASSPLQGAYEQYF.

The chain recombines TRBV19 with TRBJ1-6, with no clear D. In germline, CDR1 is LNHDA, CDR2 SQIVND (reference sequence). This CDR3 region has 16 residues. The V end was cut by 2 bases, the J end by 0 bases, with 8 bases between. In DNA form, the CDR3 reads TGTGCCAGTAGTATAATGGGGAGCTCCTATAATTCACCCCTCCACTTT. Translated, it gives CASSIMGSSYNSPLHF.

The CDR3 loop reads CASSLGRAGGRRSDTQYF. CDR3 bases: TGTGCCAGCAGCTTAGGACGCGCGGGGGGTCGTCGATCAGATACGCAGTATTTT. This chain connects TRBV7-8 to TRBJ2-3; 8 nucleotides match TRBD2. The CDR3 loop spans 18 amino acids. V dropped 1 base and J dropped 4; count of bases not matched to a gene: 13. Germline lookup yields CDR1 SGHVS and CDR2 FQNEAQ.

The gene calls are TRBV7-9 and TRBJ2-7, with D perhaps TRBD1 (7 bases). CDR1 is SEHNR and CDR2 is FQNEAQ in the germline V gene (reference sequence). The V end lost 1 base, the J end lost 6 bases, and 13 bases lay between the germline ends. CDR3 length: 14 amino acids. The CDR3 nucleotides read TGTGCCAGCAGCTTAGATTACAGGGGAGGCGAGCAGTACTTC. This translates into CASSLDYRGGEQYF.

This sequence joins TRBV9 and TRBJ2-1, with D possibly TRBD1 on 7 matching bases. V was trimmed by 4 bases and J by 4 bases, leaving 15 bases between them. Germline V gene data show CDR1 as SGDLS and CDR2 as YYNGEE. The CDR3 has 15 residues. The CDR3, as DNA: TGTGCCAGCAGCCCCAGGGGGGACAGTTACAATGAGCAGTTCTTC. Its protein is CASSPRGDSYNEQFF. Full variable domain (missing parts from reference TRBV9 and TRBJ2-1): DSGVTQTPKHLITATGQRVTLRCSPRSGDLSVYWYQQSLDQGLQFLIQYYNGEERAKGNILERFSAQQFPDLHSELNLSSLELGDSALYFCASSPRGDSYNEQFFGPGTRLTVL.

The chain recombines TRBV4-2 with TRBJ2-5; TRBD2 matches at 8 bases. TRBJ2-7 explains the end of the DNA better; the J call may be wrong. CDR3 length: 17 residues. Looked up from germline, CDR1 is LGHNA and CDR2 is YNFKEQ. The CDR3 protein is CASSLLPTSGSSYEQYF. CDR3 in DNA: TGTGCCAGCAGCCTTCTCCCCACTAGCGGAAGCTCCTACGAGCAGTACTTC.

The chain recombines TRBV6-1 with TRBJ1-1; D is possibly TRBD1 (6 bases). The CDR3 contains 14 residues. With 7 bases removed from V and 1 base from J, the gap between germline ends came to 13 bases. The germline V gene encodes CDR1 MNHNS and CDR2 SASEGT. The CDR3 protein is CASTPPGQNTEAFF. Here the CDR3 DNA reads TGTGCCAGCACCCCCCCGGGACAGAACACTGAAGCTTTCTTT.

The gene calls are TRBV4-1 and TRBJ2-7, with 7 bases lining up with TRBD2. The CDR3 sequence is 15 residues long. Trimming removed 0 bases from V and 1 base from J; junction bases left unmatched: 3. From germline, CDR1 is MGHRA and CDR2 YSYEKL. The CDR3 here is CASSQEASGSYEQYF. CDR3 DNA: TGCGCCAGCAGCCAAGAGGCTAGCGGTTCCTACGAGCAGTACTTC.

V is TRBV5-4 and J is TRBJ1-2; tentative D call: TRBD1 (6 bases). CDR1 SGHNT and CDR2 YYREEE come from the germline V gene (reference sequence). The CDR3 is 15 residues long. Trimming cost V 0 bases and J 8 bases, with 17 bases left between them. This chain's CDR3 is CASSLADRPGGGYTF. The CDR3 DNA is TGTGCCAGCAGCTTGGCTGACAGGCCTGGGGGAGGCTACACCTTC.

The rearrangement uses TRBV6-1 and TRBJ2-1; TRBD2 matches at 13 bases. The CDR3 has 15 residues. The germline V gene has CDR1 MNHNS and CDR2 SASEGT. V lost 5 bases to trimming and J lost 5 bases; unmatched junction nucleotides: 3. The CDR3: CASSRTSGRNNEQFF. The CDR3 region has the DNA TGTGCCAGCAGTAGGACTAGCGGGAGAAACAATGAGCAGTTCTTC.

The chain is built from TRBV27 and TRBJ1-1; 10 bases fit TRBD1. The CDR3 has 15 amino acids. Looked up from germline, CDR1 is MNHEY and CDR2 is SMNVEV (reference sequence). V trimming: 3 bases; J trimming: 2 bases; junction bases outside the gene matches: 3. This CDR3 is CASSLRTGGNTEAFF. In nucleotides, the CDR3 is TGTGCCAGCAGTTTGCGGACAGGGGGAAACACTGAAGCTTTCTTT.

In this sample, this clone turned up once. The rearrangement uses TRBV18 and TRBJ1-3; 7 nucleotides agree with TRBD1. V shed 0 bases and J 4 bases; nucleotides not matched to a gene: 6. The CDR3 is made up of 16 amino acids. CDR1 is KGHSH, CDR2 LQKENI, per germline. The CDR3 is CASSPPGGTGGNTIYF. The CDR3 DNA reads TGTGCCAGCTCACCACCAGGGGGCACGGGAGGAAACACCATATATTTT.

CDR3 sequence: CASSPRGSGPYEQYF. The CDR3 nucleotides read TGTGCCAGCAGCCCACGAGGGAGCGGACCCTACGAGCAGTACTTC. V gene TRBV14 combines with J gene TRBJ2-7, with D possibly being TRBD2 (5 bases). The CDR3 runs to 15 residues. Germline values: CDR1 SGHDN, CDR2 FVKESK. Trimming took off 4 bases at V and 2 bases at J, with 15 bases between the two ends.